This section outlines one T cell receptor (beta chain) sequence together with its context. The data were taken from a study of blood T cell repertoires in COVID-19. Study summary: COVID-19 samples from acute and convalescent phases originated in the United States, Italy and Spain. T cells, B-cell-depleted T cells, or PBMCs provided the cDNA or gDNA that served as material.

The authors' processing: Quantification of nucleated cells was approximated via reference gene primer amplification. Method: immunoSEQ multiplex PCR; TCRdb's copy keeps in-frame clones and lacks some. V, J and clone size derive from that table, while D and trimming were established from the DNA sequence. The sample has roughly 200,000 clones, roughly 88% seen once. The V and J ends lost 6 bases and 1 base respectively, with 9 bases between them. Germline V lookup: CDR1 MGHDK, CDR2 SYGVNS. The CDR3 totals 13 residues. This TCR came from a man in his fifties or sixties with acute or convalescent COVID-19. V usage is TRBV25-1 and J usage is TRBJ2-5; a weak D match, TRBD1 (6 bases). What was sequenced was peripheral blood. The DNA for the CDR3 is TGTGCCAGCAGAAGAGGGGGCCAAGAGACCCAGTACTTC. It translates to CASRRGGQETQYF.